This entry is about one T cell receptor beta chain. Autologous stem cell transplantation was followed by relapse in every patient, and brentuximab vedotin exposure varied. Profiled with immunoSEQ multiplex PCR; TCRdb holds only in-frame clones, not every one. The table has 55,000 to 75,000 clones, around 93% seen once. The source of the sample is a study of PD-1 blockade in classical Hodgkin lymphoma. This specimen consisted of peripheral blood mononuclear cells (PBMCs), obtained at baseline. This sequence was found in a human donor with classical Hodgkin lymphoma.

CDR3 nucleotides: TGTGCCAGCAGTGAAAGCCGGGGGCAGGGAGTACAGTATGGCTACACCTTC. It encodes CASSESRGQGVQYGYTF. The chain recombines TRBV6-1 with TRBJ1-2, with D perhaps TRBD1 (6 bases). V was trimmed by 2 bases and J by 5 bases, leaving 21 bases between them. This CDR3 is 17 amino acids long. Germline CDR1 MNHNS, CDR2 SASEGT.